The rows below give T cell receptor beta chains drawn from one sample of a study of T cell changes during pregnancy in multiple sclerosis. Assay: immunoSEQ multiplex PCR; the TCRdb copy retains only in-frame clones and omits some. The sample contains fewer than 55,000 clones, approximately 90% of which appear only once. Sequences were derived from peripheral blood, sampled in the first trimester of pregnancy. The source is a female donor with multiple sclerosis, enrolled in a pregnancy study. Both conserved end residues are part of each CDR3. Each record gives: clone size, J gene, CDR3 length, D gene, V gene, CDR3 protein, CDR3 DNA. The D gene is left open where the match is weak. Not all rows give a size; the values are once, few, many and, for expanded clones, a class.

clone_size: NA; j_call: TRBJ2-1; cdr3_length: 18; d_call: TRBD2; v_call: TRBV2; cdr3_aa: CASSQRRTSGGFYNEQFF; cdr3_nt: TGTGCCAGCAGTCAACGGCGGACTAGCGGGGGGTTTTACAATGAGCAGTTCTTC
clone_size: medium-sized; j_call: TRBJ1-1; cdr3_length: 14; d_call: NA; v_call: TRBV5-4; cdr3_aa: CASSPRGWNTEAFF; cdr3_nt: TGTGCCAGCAGCCCGAGGGGGTGGAACACTGAAGCTTTCTTT
clone_size: NA; j_call: TRBJ2-7; cdr3_length: 17; d_call: NA; v_call: TRBV27; cdr3_aa: CASSPESFGLSLREQYF; cdr3_nt: TGTGCCAGCAGTCCAGAGAGTTTTGGGCTTAGTCTTCGGGAGCAGTACTTC
clone_size: NA; j_call: TRBJ1-2; cdr3_length: 15; d_call: NA; v_call: TRBV28; cdr3_aa: CASSLADRRSGGYTF; cdr3_nt: TGTGCCAGCAGTTTAGCCGACAGACGATCTGGGGGCTACACCTTC
clone_size: NA; j_call: TRBJ1-2; cdr3_length: 18; d_call: TRBD1; v_call: TRBV9; cdr3_aa: CASSPSTDRGRLGMGYTF; cdr3_nt: TGTGCCAGCAGCCCGTCGACGGACAGGGGGCGATTAGGTATGGGCTACACCTTC
clone_size: NA; j_call: TRBJ2-5; cdr3_length: 15; d_call: TRBD2; v_call: TRBV18; cdr3_aa: CASSPGLRGEETQYF; cdr3_nt: TGTGCCAGCTCACCGGGTCTACGGGGGGAAGAGACCCAGTACTTC
clone_size: NA; j_call: TRBJ2-3; cdr3_length: 11; d_call: TRBD2; v_call: TRBV20-1; cdr3_aa: CSAGLADTQYF; cdr3_nt: TGCAGTGCGGGACTAGCAGATACGCAGTATTTT
clone_size: NA; j_call: TRBJ2-1; cdr3_length: 15; d_call: NA; v_call: TRBV6-1; cdr3_aa: CASSELPGLLNEQFF; cdr3_nt: TGTGCCAGCAGTGAATTGCCGGGATTACTCAATGAGCAGTTCTTC
clone_size: NA; j_call: TRBJ1-4; cdr3_length: 16; d_call: NA; v_call: TRBV7-2; cdr3_aa: CASSLSGTGRGEKLFF; cdr3_nt: TGTGCCAGCAGCTTATCGGGTACAGGGCGTGGTGAAAAACTGTTTTTT
clone_size: NA; j_call: TRBJ2-3; cdr3_length: 14; d_call: NA; v_call: TRBV30; cdr3_aa: CAWRTGSAPDTQYF; cdr3_nt: TGTGCCTGGAGGACAGGTTCGGCCCCAGATACGCAGTATTTT
clone_size: once; j_call: TRBJ2-2; cdr3_length: 15; d_call: TRBD1; v_call: TRBV19; cdr3_aa: CASTSRAGGTGELFF; cdr3_nt: TGTGCCAGTACCTCGAGGGCAGGGGGCACCGGGGAGCTGTTTTTT
clone_size: NA; j_call: TRBJ2-1; cdr3_length: 14; d_call: TRBD2; v_call: TRBV5-1; cdr3_aa: CASSRPPLADEQFF; cdr3_nt: TGCGCCAGCAGCAGACCGCCACTAGCGGACGAGCAGTTCTTC
clone_size: NA; j_call: TRBJ1-4; cdr3_length: 14; d_call: NA; v_call: TRBV5-6; cdr3_aa: CASSLSGVNEKLFF; cdr3_nt: TGTGCCAGCAGCTTGTCCGGGGTTAATGAAAAACTGTTTTTT
clone_size: once; j_call: TRBJ1-1; cdr3_length: 15; d_call: NA; v_call: TRBV5-1; cdr3_aa: CASRRTIPLNTEAFF; cdr3_nt: TGCGCCAGCAGGAGGACAATCCCCCTGAACACTGAAGCTTTCTTT
clone_size: NA; j_call: TRBJ2-3; cdr3_length: 14; d_call: TRBD2; v_call: TRBV28; cdr3_aa: CASSLLLAGDTQYF; cdr3_nt: TGTGCCAGCAGTTTATTACTAGCGGGGGATACGCAGTATTTT
clone_size: NA; j_call: TRBJ2-5; cdr3_length: 12; d_call: NA; v_call: TRBV28; cdr3_aa: CASSQGQETQYF; cdr3_nt: TGTGCCAGCTCCCAGGGGCAAGAGACCCAGTACTTC
clone_size: few; j_call: TRBJ2-3; cdr3_length: 16; d_call: TRBD2; v_call: TRBV4-3; cdr3_aa: CASSQDNAGGQDTQYF; cdr3_nt: TGCGCCAGCAGCCAAGATAATGCGGGGGGCCAAGATACGCAGTATTTT
clone_size: NA; j_call: TRBJ1-6; cdr3_length: 16; d_call: TRBD1; v_call: TRBV4-1; cdr3_aa: CASSQDRYRGNSPLHF; cdr3_nt: TGCGCCAGCAGCCAAGATAGGTACAGGGGAAATTCACCCCTCCACTTT
clone_size: NA; j_call: TRBJ2-7; cdr3_length: 16; d_call: NA; v_call: TRBV6-5; cdr3_aa: CASSYLQSYDPYEQYF; cdr3_nt: TGTGCCAGCAGTTACCTACAGAGTTACGATCCCTACGAGCAGTACTTC
clone_size: NA; j_call: TRBJ2-6; cdr3_length: 13; d_call: NA; v_call: TRBV7-9; cdr3_aa: CASSAAGQHVLTF; cdr3_nt: TGTGCCAGCAGCGCCGCAGGGCAGCACGTCCTGACTTTC
clone_size: NA; j_call: TRBJ1-2; cdr3_length: 13; d_call: NA; v_call: TRBV2; cdr3_aa: CASSGQAGYGYTF; cdr3_nt: TGTGCCAGCAGTGGACAGGCCGGCTATGGCTACACCTTC
clone_size: NA; j_call: TRBJ2-4; cdr3_length: 11; d_call: NA; v_call: TRBV5-1; cdr3_aa: CASSLGDIQYF; cdr3_nt: TGCGCCAGCAGCTTGGGCGACATTCAGTACTTC
clone_size: NA; j_call: TRBJ1-2; cdr3_length: 15; d_call: NA; v_call: TRBV9; cdr3_aa: CASSSPNRANYGYTF; cdr3_nt: TGTGCCAGCAGCTCGCCTAACAGGGCAAACTATGGCTACACCTTC
clone_size: NA; j_call: TRBJ2-3; cdr3_length: 15; d_call: TRBD2; v_call: TRBV28; cdr3_aa: CASSAPGLGTDTQYF; cdr3_nt: TGTGCCAGCAGTGCTCCGGGACTAGGCACAGATACGCAGTATTTT
clone_size: NA; j_call: TRBJ2-7; cdr3_length: 13; d_call: TRBD1; v_call: TRBV30; cdr3_aa: CAWTKGGRDRLYF; cdr3_nt: TGTGCCTGGACAAAAGGGGGCCGGGACAGGCTGTACTTC
clone_size: NA; j_call: TRBJ2-1; cdr3_length: 14; d_call: NA; v_call: TRBV11-2; cdr3_aa: CASSLARGGNEQFF; cdr3_nt: TGTGCCAGCAGCTTAGCACGGGGTGGGAATGAGCAGTTCTTC
clone_size: NA; j_call: TRBJ1-2; cdr3_length: 13; d_call: NA; v_call: TRBV30; cdr3_aa: CAWSGGPNYGYTF; cdr3_nt: TGTGCCTGGAGTGGCGGGCCTAACTATGGCTACACCTTC
clone_size: NA; j_call: TRBJ1-6; cdr3_length: 14; d_call: NA; v_call: TRBV6-5; cdr3_aa: CASSSGSVNSPLHF; cdr3_nt: TGTGCCAGCAGCTCCGGGAGCGTAAATTCACCCCTCCACTTT
clone_size: NA; j_call: TRBJ2-1; cdr3_length: 11; d_call: NA; v_call: TRBV5-6; cdr3_aa: CASSPGDEQFF; cdr3_nt: TGTGCCAGCAGCCCGGGGGATGAGCAGTTCTTC
clone_size: once; j_call: TRBJ1-4; cdr3_length: 15; d_call: TRBD1; v_call: TRBV2; cdr3_aa: CASSESRGQGKKLFF; cdr3_nt: TGTGCCAGCAGTGAAAGTCGGGGACAGGGCAAAAAACTGTTTTTT
clone_size: NA; j_call: TRBJ2-5; cdr3_length: 14; d_call: TRBD2; v_call: TRBV13; cdr3_aa: CASTWTSGGETQYF; cdr3_nt: TGTGCCAGCACTTGGACTAGCGGGGGGGAGACCCAGTACTTC
clone_size: NA; j_call: TRBJ2-7; cdr3_length: 16; d_call: TRBD1; v_call: TRBV4-2; cdr3_aa: CASSQDVGQLTLEQYF; cdr3_nt: TGTGCCAGCAGCCAAGACGTGGGACAGTTAACCCTCGAGCAGTACTTC